Listed here are 14 T cell receptor beta chains from one sample, sequenced in a study of blood T cell repertoires in COVID-19. Some clones are missing from TCRdb's copy, which holds only in-frame ones; the method was immunoSEQ multiplex PCR. The sample gives more than 150,000 clones, around 81% of which show up once; around 12% is in the top ten. Sequenced input: peripheral blood. These receptors originate from a woman older than 75 with COVID-19, enrolled during active disease.

V usage is TRBV25-1 and J usage is TRBJ2-7; no clear D gene. The V and J ends lost 2 bases and 4 bases respectively, with 15 bases between them. CDR3 length equals 15 residues. The germline gives CDR1 MGHDK, CDR2 SYGVNS. CDR3 loop: CASSEPSDGVYEQYF. CDR3 coding DNA: TGTGCCAGCAGTGAACCCTCAGACGGAGTTTACGAGCAGTACTTC.

V usage is TRBV7-9 and J usage is TRBJ2-7; 7 bases fit TRBD2. The CDR3 extends over 15 amino acids. Trimming cost V 1 base and J 4 bases; bases outside gene matches: 7. CDR1 SEHNR and CDR2 FQNEAQ come from the germline V gene (reference sequence). CDR3 region: CASSLDLAGLYEQYF. The CDR3 coding sequence is TGTGCCAGCAGCTTAGATTTAGCGGGCCTTTACGAGCAGTACTTC.

There are a few counts of this clone. The rearrangement joins TRBV19 to TRBJ2-7; D not certain. CDR1 is LNHDA, CDR2 SQIVND, per germline (reference sequence). The CDR3 is made up of 15 amino acids. The V gene lost 3 bases and the J gene lost 5 bases, with 17 bases spanning the gap. The CDR3 loop reads CASSIGAVYHDEQYF. The CDR3 bases are TGTGCCAGTAGTATCGGCGCGGTTTATCATGACGAGCAGTACTTC.

The chain uses TRBV10-3 and TRBJ1-1; 9 nucleotides match TRBD1. Looked up from germline, CDR1 is ENHRY and CDR2 is SYGVKD. The CDR3 sequence is 11 residues long. The V gene end was trimmed by 4 bases and the J gene end by 10 bases; junction bases not matched to a gene: 1. CDR3 residues: CAISGTGAAFF. DNA of the CDR3: TGTGCCATCAGTGGGACAGGGGCAGCTTTCTTT.

The V call is TRBV5-1, the J call TRBJ1-1; no definite D call. Trimming pared 2 bases from V and 1 base from J, leaving 9 bases between. The CDR3 contains 14 residues. Germline V gives CDR1 SGHRS, CDR2 YFSETQ. The CDR3 bases are TGCGCCAGCAGCTTTGACACTCGGAACACTGAAGCTTTCTTT. It specifies CASSFDTRNTEAFF.

V gene TRBV28 combines with J gene TRBJ1-3; 7 bases are shared with TRBD1. The V and J ends lost 4 bases and 4 bases, in that order; junction bases with no gene match: 10. CDR1 is MDHEN, CDR2 SYDVKM, per germline. The CDR3 length is 16 residues. CDR3 region: CASSSTGQAPGNTIYF. CDR3 bases: TGTGCCAGCAGTTCCACCGGACAGGCCCCAGGAAACACCATATATTTT.

The CDR3 DNA is TGTGCCAGCGGGGCGGGGCCCTACGAGCAGTACTTC. Its translation is CASGAGPYEQYF. The chain carries TRBV7-9 and TRBJ2-7; weak D call: TRBD2 (6 bases). V dropped 8 bases and J dropped 2 bases, with 10 bases sitting between them. This CDR3 comprises 12 residues. Germline lookup yields CDR1 SEHNR and CDR2 FQNEAQ (reference sequence).

J is TRBJ1-1 and V is TRBV9, with D perhaps TRBD1 (5 bases). Germline V gene sequence: CDR1 SGDLS, CDR2 YYNGEE. The CDR3 has 13 residues. V shed 4 bases and J shed 2 bases, with 9 bases lying between them. CDR3 region: CASSYDRNTEAFF. CDR3 nucleotide sequence: TGTGCCAGCAGCTATGACAGAAACACTGAAGCTTTCTTT.

The chain employs TRBV25-1 and TRBJ1-4; 9 nucleotides line up with TRBD1. With 6 bases clipped from V and 7 bases from J, the junction kept 12 bases outside the gene matches. Germline CDR1 is MGHDK and CDR2 is SYGVNS. This CDR3 spans 16 amino acids. CDR3 region: CASRNFRDRVTEKLFF. CDR3 bases: TGTGCCAGCAGAAATTTCCGGGACAGGGTAACTGAAAAACTGTTTTTT.

The rearrangement joins TRBV24-1 to TRBJ2-3; 10 bases map to TRBD2. Looked up from germline, CDR1 is KGHDR and CDR2 is SFDVKD. Germline trimming cut 7 bases from V and 1 base from J; bases unmatched to any gene: 1. The CDR3 is made up of 14 amino acids. CDR3 sequence: CATSGLAGTDTQYF. The CDR3 DNA follows: TGTGCCACCAGCGGACTAGCGGGCACAGATACGCAGTATTTT.

The V and J genes are TRBV27 and TRBJ2-7; possible D gene TRBD2, 5 bases. There are 12 residues in the CDR3. Trimming took off 5 bases at V and 3 bases at J, with 8 bases between the two ends. Germline values: CDR1 MNHEY, CDR2 SMNVEV (reference sequence). CDR3 DNA sequence: TGTGCCAGCAGTGCTCGGGACTACGAGCAGTACTTC. Its translation: CASSARDYEQYF.

The chain is built from TRBV27 and TRBJ1-2, with D unresolved. CDR3 size: 18 residues. Germline V gene sequence: CDR1 MNHEY, CDR2 SMNVEV (reference sequence). The V end lost 4 bases, the J end lost 5 bases, and 26 bases lay between the germline ends. The CDR3 bases are TGTGCCAGCAGTTCACCCTTGAGAGCCAATACGGGGAAGTATGGCTACACCTTC. It codes for CASSSPLRANTGKYGYTF.

As to this clone: One end of the junction does not line up with germline, which may come from a read error. The V call is TRBV27, the J call TRBJ2-7; weak D call: TRBD1 (7 bases). The CDR3 consists of 15 residues. The germline V gene encodes CDR1 MNHEY and CDR2 SMNVEV (reference sequence). The CDR3 sequence is CASSVSGDSSYEQYF. Here the CDR3 DNA reads TGTGCCAGCAGTGTATCGGGGGACAGCTCCTACGAGCAGTACTTC.

This chain connects TRBV10-1 to TRBJ1-2, with D perhaps TRBD1 (5 bases). CDR3 size: 15 residues. The V end was cut by 2 bases, the J end by 5 bases, with 15 bases between. Germline CDR1 and CDR2: WNHNN and SYGVQD (reference sequence). The CDR3 DNA follows: TGCGCCAGCAGTGAGGGTTTTGGCAGGGCGTATGGCTACACCTTC. As protein: CASSEGFGRAYGYTF.